Listed here are 9 T cell receptor beta chains from one sample, sequenced in a study of cytomegalovirus exposure and HLA in healthy donors. PCR primers comprised 60 Vbeta and 13 Jbeta primers. Using immunoSEQ multiplex PCR, the repertoire was profiled, and TCRdb retains in-frame clones only, with some absent. The sample shows around 150,000 clones, about 74% of them seen only once. What was sequenced was PBMCs. These receptors all stem from a man aged 25 to 40 in good health and CMV-seronegative.

This clone came up once. V gene TRBV13 combines with J gene TRBJ2-3, with TRBD1 matching 9 bases. The V gene's germline CDR1 is PRHDT and CDR2 FYEKMQ (reference sequence). The CDR3 spans 15 residues. Losses at the gene ends were 5 bases for V and 8 bases for J; bases not matched to a gene: 11. CDR3 loop: CASSGDRVLGGTQYF. CDR3 nucleotide sequence: TGTGCCAGCAGCGGGGACAGGGTCTTGGGGGGTACGCAGTATTTT.

This sequence joins TRBV6-1 and TRBJ1-3; tentative D call: TRBD1 (5 bases). The V gene's germline CDR1 is MNHNS and CDR2 SASEGT. This CDR3 has 14 amino acids. The V end lost 4 bases, the J end lost 5 bases, and 12 bases lay between the germline ends. CDR3 sequence: CASSVGQGRNTIYF. For the CDR3, the DNA is TGTGCCAGCAGTGTGGGGCAGGGAAGAAACACCATATATTTT.

The CDR3 nucleotides are TGCGCCAGCAGTCAACGGGTACAAGAGACCCAGTACTTC. Its protein is CASSQRVQETQYF. This chain uses TRBV23-1 with TRBJ2-5, with D hard to call. TRBV23-1 is treated as an ORF (open reading frame) with a function not yet certain. The V gene lost 2 bases and the J gene lost 2 bases, with 6 bases spanning the gap. The CDR3 is made up of 13 amino acids.

The CDR3 DNA reads as TGTGCCAGTATAGCGGGCAACACAGATACGCAGTATTTT. Amino acids: CASIAGNTDTQYF. The genes are TRBV2 and TRBJ2-3, with 7 bases aligning to TRBD2. Trimming took 9 bases from V and 2 from J; bases not matched to a gene: 5. The CDR3 length is 13 residues. CDR1 is SNHLY and CDR2 is FYNNEI in the germline V gene.

CDR3 sequence: CASSVLGTANYGYTF. For the CDR3, the DNA is TGTGCCAGCAGTGTCCTTGGGACAGCTAACTATGGCTACACCTTC. The chain links TRBV6-6 to TRBJ1-2; TRBD1 aligns across 7 bases. The CDR3 sequence is 15 residues long. CDR1 and CDR2 from the germline V gene are MNHNY and SVGAGI (reference sequence). V lost 5 bases and J lost 0; bases outside the gene matches: 6.

In its sample, this clone was seen a few times. The same CDR3 arises from other DNA sequences in this sample as well. This rearrangement joins TRBV5-1 to TRBJ1-1; D is uncertain. This CDR3 region has 13 residues. The germline gives CDR1 SGHRS, CDR2 YFSETQ. Trimming took off 0 bases at V and 1 base at J, with 4 bases between the two ends. The CDR3 sequence is CASSLAGNTEAFF. The CDR3 region has the DNA TGCGCCAGCAGCTTGGCCGGGAACACTGAAGCTTTCTTT. The complete variable domain, with remaining parts taken from reference TRBV5-1 and TRBJ1-1, reads KAGVTQTPRYLIKTRGQQVTLSCSPISGHRSVSWYQQTPGQGLQFLFEYFSETQRNKGNFPGRFSGRQFSNSRSEMNVSTLELGDSALYLCASSLAGNTEAFFGQGTRLTVV.

This sequence joins TRBV7-3 and TRBJ2-1; D remains ambiguous. CDR3 length: 15 amino acids. CDR1 and CDR2 from the germline V gene are SGHTA and FQGTGA. V was trimmed by 1 base and J by 0 bases, leaving 7 bases between them. The CDR3 nucleotides are TGTGCCAGCAGCTTAATCGCGGCCTCCTACAATGAGCAGTTCTTC. Residues: CASSLIAASYNEQFF.

The chain uses TRBV5-5 and TRBJ2-5, with 7 bases identical to TRBD2. The CDR3 consists of 16 residues. Germline V gene sequence: CDR1 SGHKS, CDR2 YYEKEE (reference sequence). V gave up 4 bases and J gave up 1 base; unmatched junction bases: 10. CDR3 amino acids: CASSARPGGSQETQYF. CDR3 sequence (DNA): TGTGCCAGCAGCGCGAGACCCGGGGGGTCCCAAGAGACCCAGTACTTC.

The V gene is TRBV5-1, the J gene TRBJ2-7; 7 bases map to TRBD1. The CDR3 covers 10 residues. The germline V gene encodes CDR1 SGHRS and CDR2 YFSETQ. Trimming cost V 7 bases and J 10 bases; bases outside gene matches: 5. This CDR3 is CASLQGNQYF. As DNA, the CDR3 is TGCGCCAGCCTACAGGGGAATCAGTACTTC.